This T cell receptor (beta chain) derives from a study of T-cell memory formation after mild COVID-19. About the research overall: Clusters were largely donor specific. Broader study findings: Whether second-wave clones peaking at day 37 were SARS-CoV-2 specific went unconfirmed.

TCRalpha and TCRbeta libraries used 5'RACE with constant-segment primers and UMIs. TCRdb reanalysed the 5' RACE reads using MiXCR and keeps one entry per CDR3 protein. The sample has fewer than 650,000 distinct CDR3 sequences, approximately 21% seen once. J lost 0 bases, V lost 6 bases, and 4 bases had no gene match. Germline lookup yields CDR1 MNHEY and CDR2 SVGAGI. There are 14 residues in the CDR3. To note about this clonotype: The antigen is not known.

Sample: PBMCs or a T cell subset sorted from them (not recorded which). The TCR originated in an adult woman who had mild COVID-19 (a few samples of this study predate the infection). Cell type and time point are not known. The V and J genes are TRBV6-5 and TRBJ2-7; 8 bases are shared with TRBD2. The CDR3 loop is CASRASGSSYEQYF. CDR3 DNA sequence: TGTGCCAGCAGGGCAAGCGGGAGCTCCTACGAGCAGTACTTC.